This TCR beta chain was captured in a study of cytomegalovirus exposure and HLA in healthy donors. Study results and caveats: Three chains linked to CMV were shown in vitro to be specific for CMV antigens. While the bulk of TCR sequences proved rare, some public TCRs turned up in many donors.

Trimming at V came to 1 base and at J to 8 bases, leaving 8 bases not matched to a gene. This CDR3 is 15 amino acids long. Germline V gene sequence: CDR1 SGHTS, CDR2 YDEGEE. Using immunoSEQ multiplex PCR, the repertoire was profiled, and TCRdb retains in-frame clones only, with some absent. The table lists roughly 130,000 clones, around 92% of them singletons. For this clone: What it recognizes is unknown.

The genes are TRBV5-8 and TRBJ1-2; 10 bases align to TRBD1. Sequenced material: PBMCs. The clonotype originates from a man aged 30-40 years in good health and CMV-seronegative. CDR3 amino acids: CASSLRTGGYEGYTF. As DNA, the CDR3 is TGTGCCAGCAGCTTGAGGACAGGGGGGTACGAAGGCTACACCTTC.